What follows are 26 T cell receptor beta chains derived from one specimen sequenced in a study of Graves' ophthalmopathy and Graves' hyperthyroidism. The authors amplified TCR beta CDR3 regions from RNA transcripts. First-round RT-PCR with HTBI primers preceded a second-round multiplex PCR. Each CDR3 protein gets one entry after TCRdb re-called the multiplex PCR reads with MiXCR. Seen here are about 660,000 distinct CDR3 sequences, 35% to 50% observed once, and the top ten hold 2.5% to 3.5%. Source material: peripheral blood. Source of these receptors: an adult man with Graves' ophthalmopathy.

Many counts were recorded for this clonotype. This chain connects TRBV7-8 to TRBJ1-2; a weak D match, TRBD1 (5 bases). Germline CDR1 is SGHVS and CDR2 is FQNEAQ. The V and J ends lost 5 bases and 3 bases respectively, with 16 bases between them. The CDR3 contains 15 residues. CDR3 sequence reads: CASSTLPDSDYGYTF. In DNA form, the CDR3 reads TGTGCCAGCAGCACCCTTCCCGACAGCGACTATGGCTACACCTTC.

The rearrangement links TRBV24-1 to TRBJ2-6; 7 nucleotides agree with TRBD1. Germline assignment: CDR1 KGHDR and CDR2 SFDVKD. CDR3 length: 15 residues. Trimming at V came to 4 bases and at J to 3 bases, leaving 2 bases not matched to a gene. CDR3 amino acids: CATSDTGDGANVLTF. DNA for the CDR3: TGTGCCACCAGTGACACAGGGGATGGGGCCAACGTCCTGACTTTC.

This clonotype has at least ten counts. The rearrangement joins TRBV12-3 or TRBV12-4 to TRBJ1-6; 8 positions match TRBD1. Trimming at V came to 6 bases and at J to 9 bases, leaving 7 bases not matched to a gene. The CDR3 is 14 residues long. The CDR3 sequence: CASRAQGAGSPLHF. The CDR3 DNA follows: TGTGCCAGCAGAGCGCAGGGGGCTGGTTCACCCCTCCACTTT.

This clonotype was seen ten or more times. This chain joins TRBV7-9 and TRBJ2-7; either TRBD1 or TRBD2 may fit D (5 bases each). V lost 5 bases, J lost 3 bases, and 14 bases lay in between. Germline values: CDR1 SEHNR, CDR2 FQNEAQ (reference sequence). This CDR3 has 14 amino acids. CDR3 in DNA: TGTGCCAGCAGCGCCGGGGACGGATACTACGAGCAGTACTTC. Translation gives CASSAGDGYYEQYF.

The genes are TRBV29-1 and TRBJ1-2, with a tentative D call TRBD1 (6 bases). The V and J ends lost 7 bases and 6 bases respectively, with 9 bases between them. CDR3 length: 10 residues. Germline CDR1 reads SQVTM; CDR2 reads ANQGSEA. Written as DNA, the CDR3 is TGCAGCGGAGGGGGGCATGGCTACACCTTC. Protein: CSGGGHGYTF.

Notes on this clonotype: One junction end does not reproduce the germline sequence, and a read error may be involved. This sequence joins TRBV7-2 and TRBJ1-1; perhaps TRBD1 as D (6 bases). The CDR3 is made up of 16 amino acids. Germline CDR1 is SGHTA and CDR2 is FQGNSA. CDR3 DNA sequence: TGCGCCAGCAGCCCTAGGCAGGGGAGCGGTTTCACTGGAGCTTTCTTT. Encoded protein: CASSPRQGSGFTGAFF.

V usage is TRBV7-9 and J usage is TRBJ2-2; D is possibly TRBD2 (5 bases). The CDR3 contains 14 residues. Deletions cut 5 bases from V and 4 bases from J, with 11 bases between. Germline CDR1 is SEHNR and CDR2 is FQNEAQ (reference sequence). The CDR3 region is CASSAPGITGELFF. The CDR3 DNA reads TGTGCCAGCAGCGCCCCCGGGATCACCGGGGAGCTGTTTTTT.

V gene TRBV30 combines with J gene TRBJ1-5; D unclear. The CDR3 extends over 13 amino acids. V was clipped by 2 bases and J by 0 bases, with 5 bases between them. The V gene's germline CDR1 is GTSNPN and CDR2 SVGIG (reference sequence). CDR3 bases: TGTGCCTGGAGTCAAAATAGCAATCAGCCCCAGCATTTT. Translating gives CAWSQNSNQPQHF.

V and J are TRBV5-1 and TRBJ1-2, with 10 bases fitting TRBD1. Germline V gene lookup returns CDR1 SGHRS and CDR2 YFSETQ. The CDR3 consists of 17 residues. With 2 bases clipped from V and 5 bases from J, the junction kept 12 bases outside the gene matches. DNA of the CDR3: TGCGCCAGCAGCTTAGACAGGGGGCCTTCCCCTTGGTATGGCTACACCTTC. Translated, it gives CASSLDRGPSPWYGYTF.

The CDR3 protein is CASSHRNEQFF. The CDR3 region has the DNA TGTGCCAGCAGCCACCGAAATGAGCAGTTCTTC. This chain uses TRBV9 with TRBJ2-7; unclear D gene. Matching the DNA end better, TRBJ2-1 makes the J call doubtful. Per germline, CDR1 SGDLS and CDR2 YYNGEE. This CDR3 is built from 11 residues.

V gene TRBV11-2 combines with J gene TRBJ1-4, with unresolved D. Germline CDR1 reads SGHAT; CDR2 reads FQNNGV. V gave up 2 bases and J gave up 8 bases, with 9 bases separating them. The length of the CDR3 is 13 residues. The CDR3 is CASSLNAGEKLFF. CDR3 nucleotide sequence: TGTGCCAGCAGCTTAAATGCGGGAGAAAAACTGTTTTTT.

This clonotype has only a few counts. The chain has TRBV18 and TRBJ1-2, with TRBD1 matching 9 bases. With 3 bases clipped from V and 7 bases from J, the junction kept 9 bases outside the gene matches. The CDR3 length is 15 residues. Germline V gene sequence: CDR1 KGHSH, CDR2 LQKENI. CDR3 nucleotide sequence: TGTGCCAGCTCACCGGGGACAGGGTCTCGATTTGGCTACACCTTC. It is translated as CASSPGTGSRFGYTF. Using reference TRBV18 and TRBJ1-2 for the parts outside the CDR3, the full variable domain is NAGVMQNPRHLVRRRGQEARLRCSPMKGHSHVYWYRQLPEEGLKFMVYLQKENIIDESGMPKERFSAEFPKEGPSILRIQQVVRGDSAAYFCASSPGTGSRFGYTFGSGTRLTVV.

V and J are TRBV25-1 and TRBJ1-1; TRBD1 might be the D (5 bases). CDR1 and CDR2 (germline): MGHDK, SYGVNS. The CDR3 is made up of 12 amino acids. Trimming took 2 bases from V and 6 from J, leaving 7 bases between them. CDR3 in DNA: TGTGCCAGCAGTGAAGGGACCTCTGAAGCTTTCTTT. Encoded protein: CASSEGTSEAFF.

This sequence joins TRBV20-1 and TRBJ1-6; possibly TRBD1 for D (6 bases). Trimming stripped 1 base from V and 7 bases from J, with 14 bases between. Per germline, CDR1 DFQATT and CDR2 SNEGSKA (reference sequence). The CDR3 contains 15 residues. The CDR3 DNA sequence: TGCAGTGCTAGAGGGAGGACGGGGGCAAATTCACCCCTCCACTTT. It yields the protein CSARGRTGANSPLHF.

V usage is TRBV12-3 or TRBV12-4 and J usage is TRBJ1-2; D is possibly TRBD1 (5 bases). V was pared by 6 bases and J by 2 bases, with 22 bases between. This CDR3 is 17 amino acids long. CDR3 nucleotides: TGTGCCAGCAGCCAAGAGGGGCCATTGGGAGCCAACTATGGCTACACCTTC. It translates to CASSQEGPLGANYGYTF.

The V call is TRBV6-1, the J call TRBJ2-7; D is possibly TRBD2 (5 bases). Germline V gene lookup returns CDR1 MNHNS and CDR2 SASEGT. The CDR3 is 14 amino acids. Trimming removed 8 bases at V and 4 bases at J, with 18 bases between. The CDR3 nucleotides read TGTGCCAGCCGTTCCGGGATCTTACCGTACGAGCAGTACTTC. It specifies CASRSGILPYEQYF.

Comments on this clonotype: This clone may be a read error of a much larger clone one base away. The CDR3 loop reads CASSLRHLTYNSLLHF. The CDR3 DNA sequence: TGCGCCAGCAGCCTCAGACACCTAACCTATAATTCACTCCTCCACTTT. The chain uses TRBV5-1 and TRBJ1-6; D not certain. The germline gives CDR1 SGHRS, CDR2 YFSETQ. The CDR3 is 16 residues long.

Of note for this clonotype: This clone may be a read error of a much larger clone one base away. Lacking the conserved final phenylalanine or tryptophan, this CDR3 likely reflects a read error. The chain is built from TRBV24-1 and TRBJ1-5; maybe TRBD1 (5 bases). The CDR3 runs to 15 residues. Per the germline V gene, CDR1 is KGHDR and CDR2 is SFDVKD. V was trimmed by 4 bases and J by 4 bases, leaving 13 bases between them. As DNA, the CDR3 is TGTGCCACCAGTGACCGCGACGGACAAAATCAGCCCCAGCATTCT. This encodes CATSDRDGQNQPQHS.

This clonotype was detected many times. The rearrangement links TRBV11-2 to TRBJ2-5; D is possibly TRBD1 (5 bases). The CDR3 sequence is 13 residues long. V gave up 4 bases and J gave up 6 bases, with 12 bases separating them. The germline gives CDR1 SGHAT, CDR2 FQNNGV. The DNA of the CDR3 is TGTGCCAGCAGCTCGCAGGGTTGGAAGACCCAGTACTTC. It encodes CASSSQGWKTQYF.

This clonotype has just one count. V and J are TRBV25-1 and TRBJ1-1; D is possibly TRBD1 (5 bases). Trimming removed 8 bases from V and 6 bases from J, with 13 bases in between. Per germline, CDR1 MGHDK and CDR2 SYGVNS. The CDR3 is made up of 12 amino acids. The chain's CDR3 is CASRVQGSEAFF. CDR3 coding DNA: TGTGCCAGCCGCGTCCAGGGCTCTGAAGCTTTCTTT. The variable domain in full, with the rest retrieved from reference TRBV25-1 and TRBJ1-1, is EADIYQTPRYLVIGTGKKITLECSQTMGHDKMYWYQQDPGMELHLIHYSYGVNSTEKGDLSSESTVSRIRTEHFPLTLESARPSHTSQYLCASRVQGSEAFFGQGTRLTVV.

A single count supports this clonotype. This chain links TRBV7-9 with TRBJ2-7; 8 bases fit TRBD1. This CDR3 has 11 residues. Germline V gene sequence: CDR1 SEHNR, CDR2 FQNEAQ (reference sequence). The ends lost 5 bases at V and 12 bases at J; junction bases unmatched: 6. DNA of the CDR3: TGTGCCAGCAGCCCACAGGGGGTTGCGTACTTC. Translated: CASSPQGVAYF. Filled out from reference TRBV7-9 and TRBJ2-7, the complete variable domain reads DTGVSQNPRHKITKRGQNVTFRCDPISEHNRLYWYRQTLGQGPEFLTYFQNEAQLEKSRLLSDRFSAERPKGSFSTLEIQRTEQGDSAMYLCASSPQGVAYFGPGTRLTVT.

The genes are TRBV3-1 and TRBJ1-6; 10 positions match TRBD1. Trimming took 7 bases from V and 6 from J; bases not matched to a gene: 3. Germline V gives CDR1 LGHDT, CDR2 YNNKEL (reference sequence). This CDR3 has 14 residues. The CDR3 protein is CASTDRGFNSPLHF. CDR3 DNA sequence: TGTGCCAGCACGGACAGGGGGTTTAATTCACCCCTCCACTTT.

This clonotype was detected many times. The CDR3: CSARRDPNTEAFF. The CDR3 nucleotides are TGCAGTGCTAGAAGAGACCCGAACACTGAAGCTTTCTTT. The V call is TRBV20-1, the J call TRBJ1-1; D ambiguous. This CDR3 contains 13 residues. Germline V lookup: CDR1 DFQATT, CDR2 SNEGSKA (reference sequence). The V gene lost 2 bases and the J gene lost 1 base, with 8 bases spanning the gap.

About this clonotype itself: A much larger clone differs by one base, so this may be a read error. The DNA for the CDR3 is TGTGCCACCGGCAGAGATACGGCGGTCCCTATCCAAGAGACCCAGTACTTC. It codes for CATGRDTAVPIQETQYF. The V call is TRBV15, the J call TRBJ2-5; D gene unclear. The CDR3 runs to 17 residues. Germline V gene sequence: CDR1 LNHNV, CDR2 YYDKDF (reference sequence).

There are a few counts of this clonotype. The genes are TRBV4-3 and TRBJ1-1; 11 bases fit TRBD1. The V gene's germline CDR1 is LGHNA and CDR2 YSLEER. Trimming cost V 1 base and J 4 bases; bases outside gene matches: 5. CDR3 length: 16 amino acids. CDR3 coding DNA: TGCGCCAGCAGCCAAGCTACCGGGACAGGGGGCACTGAAGCTTTCTTT. As protein: CASSQATGTGGTEAFF.

This clonotype was seen ten or more times. This chain connects TRBV19 to TRBJ1-6; perhaps TRBD1 as D (5 bases). The ends were cut back, 0 bases at V and 10 bases at J, with 13 bases in the middle. This CDR3 has 15 amino acids. CDR1 is LNHDA, CDR2 SQIVND, per germline (reference sequence). DNA of the CDR3: TGTGCCAGTAGTATAGATAGGGACCTCGCCTCACCCCTCCACTTT. Translation: CASSIDRDLASPLHF.